The 13 T cell receptor beta chains given below trace back to one sample, sequenced in a study of blood T cell repertoires in COVID-19. TCRdb keeps only in-frame clones here, not all; method: immunoSEQ multiplex PCR. The repertoire consists of fewer than 150,000 clones, with 65% to 90% occurring once and the leading ten covering 2.5% to 3%. Sample: peripheral blood. These receptors came from a man aged 45 to 65 with acute or convalescent COVID-19.

The genes are TRBV2 and TRBJ1-2, with D tentatively TRBD1 (5 bases). Trimming removed 2 bases from V and 4 bases from J, with 11 bases in between. This CDR3 is 14 amino acids long. Germline CDR1 is SNHLY and CDR2 is FYNNEI. CDR3 DNA: TGTGCCAGCAGTGAAAATGGGGCCGGCTATGGCTACACCTTC. Its protein is CASSENGAGYGYTF.

This clone was counted only a few times. This rearrangement joins TRBV30 to TRBJ1-6; the match to TRBD1 covers 7 bases. V shed 0 bases, J shed 10 bases, and the junction held 6 bases outside the gene matches. The CDR3 spans 14 residues. Germline CDR1 and CDR2: GTSNPN and SVGIG (reference sequence). CDR3 amino acids: CAWSVNRGESPLHF. The CDR3, as DNA: TGTGCCTGGAGTGTTAACAGGGGTGAGTCACCCCTCCACTTT.

V is TRBV2 and J is TRBJ2-2, with 8 bases that match TRBD1. CDR1 is SNHLY and CDR2 is FYNNEI in the germline V gene. Losses at the gene ends were 6 bases for V and 6 bases for J; bases not matched to a gene: 9. The CDR3 consists of 15 residues. CDR3 loop: CASSGRGQGAGELFF. The CDR3 bases are TGTGCCAGCAGCGGCAGGGGGCAGGGCGCCGGGGAGCTGTTTTTT.

The chain uses TRBV11-2 and TRBJ1-5, with D unresolved. This CDR3 region has 14 residues. Germline V gene sequence: CDR1 SGHAT, CDR2 FQNNGV. V was trimmed by 4 bases and J by 3 bases, leaving 10 bases between them. The CDR3 DNA follows: TGTGCCAGCAGCTCGGAGAGAAACAATCAGCCCCAGCATTTT. It translates to CASSSERNNQPQHF.

The V gene is TRBV11-2, the J gene TRBJ2-2; D call uncertain. This CDR3 is built from 10 residues. V was clipped by 9 bases and J by 6 bases, with 5 bases between them. Germline loops: CDR1 SGHAT, CDR2 FQNNGV. The DNA for the CDR3 is TGTGCCAGTTCCTCCGGGGAGCTGTTTTTT. Protein sequence: CASSSGELFF.

This chain uses TRBV11-2 with TRBJ1-1; the match to TRBD1 covers 7 bases. This CDR3 spans 15 amino acids. The V gene end was trimmed by 1 base and the J gene end by 6 bases; junction bases not matched to a gene: 8. CDR1 and CDR2 from the germline V gene are SGHAT and FQNNGV. CDR3 DNA sequence: TGTGCCAGCAGCTTAGTAGACAGGGTAGGGTCTGAAGCTTTCTTT. Translating gives CASSLVDRVGSEAFF.

The chain recombines TRBV11-2 with TRBJ1-1, with 9 bases that match TRBD1. The V segment lost 4 bases and the J segment 6 bases; nucleotides outside the gene matches: 0. Germline V gene sequence: CDR1 SGHAT, CDR2 FQNNGV. This CDR3 has 12 amino acids. This chain's CDR3 is CASSWDRAEAFF. The CDR3 coding sequence is TGTGCCAGCAGCTGGGACAGGGCTGAAGCTTTCTTT.

This chain links TRBV5-6 with TRBJ1-2; 7 nucleotides match TRBD1. V lost 2 bases, J lost 2 bases, and 6 bases stayed unmatched. This CDR3 has 15 amino acids. Germline-derived CDR1 and CDR2 are SGHDT and YYEEEE. CDR3 amino acids: CASSFDRVLNYGYTF. CDR3 nucleotide sequence: TGTGCCAGCAGCTTTGACAGGGTCTTGAACTATGGCTACACCTTC.

The chain couples TRBV7-3 to TRBJ2-3; 11 bases agree with TRBD2. Germline V gene lookup returns CDR1 SGHTA and CDR2 FQGTGA. After removal of 5 bases from V and 5 bases from J, the junction contained 6 bases not matched to a gene. The CDR3 has 15 residues. CDR3 DNA sequence: TGTGCCAGCAGCGATAGCGGGGGGGCGGGAGATACGCAGTATTTT. Translation gives CASSDSGGAGDTQYF.

The rearrangement links TRBV7-9 to TRBJ2-4, with TRBD1 matching 10 bases. V trimming: 1 base; J trimming: 5 bases; junction bases outside the gene matches: 5. Germline V CDR1 and CDR2: SEHNR, FQNEAQ (reference sequence). The CDR3 spans 16 residues. This CDR3 reads CASSLGQGARENIQYF. The CDR3 nucleotides read TGTGCCAGCAGCTTAGGACAGGGGGCGAGGGAAAACATTCAGTACTTC. The whole variable domain, filled in from reference TRBV7-9 and TRBJ2-4, reads DTGVSQNPRHKITKRGQNVTFRCDPISEHNRLYWYRQTLGQGPEFLTYFQNEAQLEKSRLLSDRFSAERPKGSFSTLEIQRTEQGDSAMYLCASSLGQGARENIQYFGAGTRLSVL.

This sequence joins TRBV4-2 and TRBJ2-2; D gene unclear. Germline V gene sequence: CDR1 LGHNA, CDR2 YNFKEQ. The CDR3 has 13 amino acids. Trimming removed 7 bases from V and 0 bases from J, with 6 bases in between. This chain's CDR3 is CASTSTNTGELFF. In DNA form, the CDR3 reads TGTGCCAGCACCTCAACGAACACCGGGGAGCTGTTTTTT.

This chain uses TRBV29-1 with TRBJ2-7; 8 bases align to TRBD1. The V gene's germline CDR1 is SQVTM and CDR2 ANQGSEA. This CDR3 comprises 13 residues. The trim removed 1 base at V and 8 bases at J, leaving 7 bases unmatched. The CDR3 DNA reads as TGCAGCGTTGAAGGTGGACAGGGTTCGCAGCAGTACTTC. Translation gives CSVEGGQGSQQYF.

In DNA form, the CDR3 reads TGTGCCAGCAGCTTAGAGGGAGGGGCGAGCAATCAGCCCCAGCATTTT. Protein sequence: CASSLEGGASNQPQHF. V and J are TRBV7-9 and TRBJ1-5, with a weak D call TRBD1 (5 bases). Trimming pared 1 base from V and 1 base from J, leaving 11 bases between. The CDR3 runs to 16 residues. Germline CDR1 and CDR2: SEHNR and FQNEAQ (reference sequence).